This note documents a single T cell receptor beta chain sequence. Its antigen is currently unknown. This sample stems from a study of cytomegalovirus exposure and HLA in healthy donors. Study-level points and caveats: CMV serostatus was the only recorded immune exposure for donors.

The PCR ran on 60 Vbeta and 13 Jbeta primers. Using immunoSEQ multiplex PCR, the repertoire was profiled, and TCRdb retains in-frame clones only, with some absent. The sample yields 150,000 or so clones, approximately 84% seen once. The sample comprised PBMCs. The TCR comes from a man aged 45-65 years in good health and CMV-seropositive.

CDR3 region: CASSLGAGTGGYF. CDR3 nucleotides: TGTGCCAGCAGCTTAGGGGCCGGGACAGGGGGATATTTT. J is TRBJ2-3 and V is TRBV11-2; 11 nucleotides agree with TRBD1. Germline V gene lookup returns CDR1 SGHAT and CDR2 FQNNGV. The length of the CDR3 is 13 residues. Trimming cost V 1 base and J 15 bases; bases outside gene matches: 6. The entire variable domain, with the rest obtained from reference TRBV11-2 and TRBJ2-3, is as follows: EAGVAQSPRYKIIEKRQSVAFWCNPISGHATLYWYQQILGQGPKLLIQFQNNGVVDDSQLPKDRFSAERLKGVDSTLKIQPAKLEDSAVYLCASSLGAGTGGYFGPGTRLTVL.